What follows are 12 T cell receptor beta chains derived from one specimen sequenced in a study of blood T cell repertoires in COVID-19. Clones were read by immunoSEQ multiplex PCR, and TCRdb kept only the in-frame ones, dropping some. Of about 150,000 clones detected, around 79% appear once; the ten largest clones hold about 9%. Sample: peripheral blood. Receptors originate from a man in his forties or fifties with active or convalescent COVID-19.

This clone is a singleton in its sample. The chain combines TRBV15 with TRBJ2-1; the match to TRBD2 covers 9 bases. V gave up 5 bases and J gave up 8 bases; unmatched junction bases: 10. The CDR3 contains 15 residues. Germline loops: CDR1 LNHNV, CDR2 YYDKDF (reference sequence). The CDR3 DNA reads TGTGCCACCAGCCTCAATAGCGGGAGTGGGGATGAGCAGTTCTTC. Residues: CATSLNSGSGDEQFF.

The chain uses TRBV7-9 and TRBJ2-7; 8 bases fit TRBD2. The CDR3 covers 15 residues. The J segment lost 1 base and the V segment lost 5 bases, leaving 7 bases of the junction unmatched. Per the germline V gene, CDR1 is SEHNR and CDR2 is FQNEAQ (reference sequence). CDR3 loop: CASSPTGLGSYEQYF. The CDR3 nucleotides are TGTGCCAGCAGCCCGACGGGACTAGGATCCTACGAGCAGTACTTC.

This chain links TRBV29-1 with TRBJ2-7, with 8 bases identical to TRBD2. Germline V gene data show CDR1 as SQVTM and CDR2 as ANQGSEA. The CDR3 has 15 amino acids. The trim removed 3 bases at V and 0 bases at J, leaving 7 bases unmatched. The CDR3 DNA reads as TGCAGCGTTGATAGCTGGCTAGCGGGCTCCTACGAGCAGTACTTC. Encoded protein: CSVDSWLAGSYEQYF.

In its sample, this clone was seen once. The genes are TRBV28 and TRBJ2-7, with D maybe TRBD1 (7 bases). Per germline, CDR1 MDHEN and CDR2 SYDVKM. Deletions cut 3 bases from V and 3 bases from J, with 15 bases between. The CDR3 is 15 amino acids. CDR3 sequence reads: CASSFVRGVDYEQYF. The CDR3 bases are TGTGCCAGCAGTTTTGTCAGGGGGGTAGACTACGAGCAGTACTTC.

The V and J genes are TRBV27 and TRBJ2-7; D possibly corresponds to TRBD1 (6 bases). V lost 5 bases and J lost 6, with 11 bases in between. Germline V gene data show CDR1 as MNHEY and CDR2 as SMNVEV (reference sequence). The CDR3 totals 12 residues. The CDR3 loop is CASSPTGGEQYF. CDR3 in DNA: TGTGCCAGCAGTCCGACAGGAGGCGAGCAGTACTTC.

This clone was seen a single time. This chain uses TRBV29-1 with TRBJ2-2; 8 bases match TRBD1. Germline loops: CDR1 SQVTM, CDR2 ANQGSEA. The junction had 8 bases not matched to a gene; V was cut back by 8 bases and J by 3 bases. The CDR3 runs 14 residues. CDR3 nucleotide sequence: TGCAGCTCTTCAGGGGGCGAGGACACCGGGGAGCTGTTTTTT. It yields the protein CSSSGGEDTGELFF.

In this sample, this clone turned up many times. A junction end diverges from the germline sequence, so it may reflect a read error. The gene calls are TRBV7-9 and TRBJ1-5; D possibly corresponds to TRBD1 (6 bases). CDR1 is SEHNR and CDR2 is FQNEAQ in the germline V gene (reference sequence). The CDR3 consists of 14 residues. The CDR3 sequence: CASSLGQSNQPQHF. The DNA of the CDR3 is TGTGCCAGCAGTTTAGGACAGAGCAATCAGCCCCAGCATTTT.

The rearrangement uses TRBV4-1 and TRBJ2-3; 9 nucleotides agree with TRBD2. Germline assignment: CDR1 MGHRA and CDR2 YSYEKL. The CDR3 is made up of 16 amino acids. V was clipped by 3 bases and J by 0 bases; unmatched bases: 4. The CDR3 region is CASSQAAGGSTDTQYF. In DNA form, the CDR3 reads TGCGCCAGCAGCCAGGCAGCGGGGGGAAGCACAGATACGCAGTATTTT.

This rearrangement joins TRBV6-2 or TRBV6-3 to TRBJ2-1; 14 positions match TRBD2. Germline values: CDR1 MNHEY, CDR2 SVGEGT. The CDR3 has 20 amino acids. Trimming at V came to 5 bases and at J to 0 bases, leaving 12 bases not matched to a gene. The CDR3 here is CASSLKPGLAGEVSYNEQFF. The CDR3 DNA follows: TGTGCCAGCAGTCTTAAGCCGGGACTAGCGGGAGAGGTCTCCTACAATGAGCAGTTCTTC.

The V gene is TRBV27, the J gene TRBJ1-1, with D maybe TRBD1 (6 bases). The CDR3 has 14 amino acids. V was clipped by 5 bases and J by 1 base, with 11 bases between them. From germline, CDR1 is MNHEY and CDR2 SMNVEV (reference sequence). CDR3 protein: CASSGRDKNTEAFF. CDR3 bases: TGTGCCAGCAGTGGACGGGACAAGAACACTGAAGCTTTCTTT.

This chain joins TRBV7-2 and TRBJ2-3; the match to TRBD2 covers 12 bases. The V segment lost 1 base and the J segment 2 bases; nucleotides outside the gene matches: 4. Germline CDR1 and CDR2: SGHTA and FQGNSA. The CDR3 has 17 amino acids. CDR3 DNA sequence: TGTGCCAGCAGCTTAGGGGCTAGCGGGAGGGACACAGATACGCAGTATTTT. Residues: CASSLGASGRDTDTQYF.

The V call is TRBV11-2, the J call TRBJ2-7; TRBD1 is a possible D gene (6 bases). The V end was cut by 5 bases, the J end by 0 bases, with 8 bases between. This CDR3 region has 13 residues. Germline V gene data show CDR1 as SGHAT and CDR2 as FQNNGV. The CDR3 DNA follows: TGTGCCAGCAGCCGACAGGACTCCTACGAGCAGTACTTC. It specifies CASSRQDSYEQYF. Drawing the rest from reference TRBV11-2 and TRBJ2-7, the complete variable domain is EAGVAQSPRYKIIEKRQSVAFWCNPISGHATLYWYQQILGQGPKLLIQFQNNGVVDDSQLPKDRFSAERLKGVDSTLKIQPAKLEDSAVYLCASSRQDSYEQYFGPGTRLTVT.